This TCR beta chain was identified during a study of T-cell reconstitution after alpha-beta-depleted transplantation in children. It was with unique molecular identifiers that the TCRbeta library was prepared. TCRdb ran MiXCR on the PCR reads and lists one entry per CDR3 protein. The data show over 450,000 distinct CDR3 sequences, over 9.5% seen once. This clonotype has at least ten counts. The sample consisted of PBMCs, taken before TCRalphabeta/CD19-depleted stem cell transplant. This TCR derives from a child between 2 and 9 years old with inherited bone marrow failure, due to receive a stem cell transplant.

Here the CDR3 DNA reads TGTGCCAGCAGCCCAGGAATGGGAGCGTATACGCAGTATTTT. This codes for CASSPGMGAYTQYF. J is TRBJ2-3 and V is TRBV5-4, with D perhaps matching TRBD2 (5 bases). CDR1 is SGHNT, CDR2 YYREEE, per germline (reference sequence). V lost 4 bases and J lost 7, with 16 bases in between. The CDR3 extends over 14 amino acids.